This entry describes one T cell receptor (beta chain). As yet, its antigen is unknown. This CDR3 contains 13 residues. Germline-derived CDR1 and CDR2 are DFQATT and SNEGSKA (reference sequence). V lost 5 bases to trimming and J lost 10 bases, with 18 bases between them. TCRdb used MiXCR to reprocess the RT-PCR reads, holding one entry per CDR3 protein. The sample consists of some 300,000 distinct CDR3 sequences, about 20% of them appearing once. This sample was taken from a study of response to subunit inactivated influenza vaccine. Study results and limitations: Only a handful of new T cells, the authors suggested, are recruited with each seasonal influenza vaccination.

The material sequenced was PBMCs from blood, taken less than 22 months after vaccination. The V call is TRBV20-1, the J call TRBJ2-4; D possibly corresponds to TRBD2 (5 bases). This sequence was found in a man in his fifties or sixties who received an inactivated influenza vaccine. CDR3 DNA sequence: TGCAGTGCTGGACGAACCAACTCGGGAATTCAGTACTTC. Its translation is CSAGRTNSGIQYF.